The clone carrying this T cell receptor beta chain was picked up a small number of times. The data belong to a study of blood T cell repertoires in COVID-19. Study in general: Italy, Spain and the United States were the sources of the convalescent and acute COVID-19 samples. T cells, B-cell-depleted T cells, or PBMCs supplied cDNA or gDNA.

Original methodology: Amplified reference gene primers provided the basis for estimating nucleated cell counts. The table came from immunoSEQ multiplex PCR; TCRdb's copy has only in-frame clones and leaves some out. From that table come the V and J calls and clone size; the DNA was used to work out D and trimming. The sample holds roughly 100,000 clones; approximately 86% are singletons and the top ten take about 1.8%. V lost 4 bases and J lost 7; bases outside the gene matches: 5. CDR3 length: 15 amino acids. Germline CDR1 KGHSH, CDR2 LQKENI. The gene calls are TRBV18 and TRBJ2-1, with TRBD2 matching over 12 bases. This clonotype originated in a man aged 80 or over with acute or convalescent COVID-19. Sequenced sample: peripheral blood. CDR3 coding DNA: TGTGCCAGCTCACTCCCTAGCGGGAGGGGAAATGAGCAGTTCTTC. Its protein product is CASSLPSGRGNEQFF.